This TCR beta chain comes out of a study of T cell changes during pregnancy in multiple sclerosis. This CDR3 spans 13 amino acids. CDR1 is MNHEY and CDR2 is SVGAGI in the germline V gene. Trimming left V 2 bases short and J 8 bases short, with 12 bases between. Repertoires were generated with immunoSEQ multiplex PCR, while TCRdb's copy carries only in-frame clones and drops some. The sample carries over 60,000 clones, roughly 89% recorded once. The clonotype comes from a female donor in good health, enrolled as a control in a pregnancy study. Material: peripheral blood, obtained in the third trimester of pregnancy. The rearrangement uses TRBV6-5 and TRBJ1-2; possibly TRBD1 for D (5 bases). The CDR3 loop is CASSYQQAGGYTF. CDR3 DNA sequence: TGTGCCAGCAGTTACCAACAGGCTGGGGGCTACACCTTC.